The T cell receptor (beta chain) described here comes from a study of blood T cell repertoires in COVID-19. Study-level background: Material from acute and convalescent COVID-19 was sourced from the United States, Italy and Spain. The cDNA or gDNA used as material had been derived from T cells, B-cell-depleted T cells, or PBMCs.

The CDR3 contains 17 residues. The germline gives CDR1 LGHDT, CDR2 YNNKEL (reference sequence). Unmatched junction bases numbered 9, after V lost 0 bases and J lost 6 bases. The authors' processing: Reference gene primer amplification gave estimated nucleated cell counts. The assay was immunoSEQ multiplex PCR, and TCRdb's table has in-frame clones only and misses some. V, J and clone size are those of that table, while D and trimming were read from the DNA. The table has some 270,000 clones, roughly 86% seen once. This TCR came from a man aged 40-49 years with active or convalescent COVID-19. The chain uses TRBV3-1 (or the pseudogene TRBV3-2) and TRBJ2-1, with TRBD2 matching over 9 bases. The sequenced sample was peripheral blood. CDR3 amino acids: CASSQDLGGGAINEQFF. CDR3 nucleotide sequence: TGTGCCAGCAGCCAAGATCTCGGCGGGGGGGCGATCAATGAGCAGTTCTTC.